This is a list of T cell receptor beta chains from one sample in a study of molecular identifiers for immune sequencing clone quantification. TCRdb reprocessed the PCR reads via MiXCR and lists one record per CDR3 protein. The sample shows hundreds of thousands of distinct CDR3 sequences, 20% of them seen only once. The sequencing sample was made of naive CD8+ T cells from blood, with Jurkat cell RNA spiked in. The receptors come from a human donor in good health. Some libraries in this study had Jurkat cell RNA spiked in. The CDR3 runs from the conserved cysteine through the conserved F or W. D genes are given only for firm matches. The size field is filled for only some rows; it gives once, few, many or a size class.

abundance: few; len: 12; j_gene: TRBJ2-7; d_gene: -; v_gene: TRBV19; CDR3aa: CASSTGTPDLLF; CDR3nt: TGTGCCAGTAGTACCGGGACACCCGACCTCCTCTTC
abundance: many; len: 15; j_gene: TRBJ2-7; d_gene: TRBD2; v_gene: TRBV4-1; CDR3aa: CASSQSTSGSGEQYF; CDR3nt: TGCGCCAGCAGCCAATCGACTAGCGGGAGCGGTGAGCAGTACTTC
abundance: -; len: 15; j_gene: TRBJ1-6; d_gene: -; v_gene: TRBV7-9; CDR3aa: CASSLQPNSNSPLHF; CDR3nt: TGTGCCAGCAGCTTACAACCTAATAGCAATTCACCCCTCCACTTT
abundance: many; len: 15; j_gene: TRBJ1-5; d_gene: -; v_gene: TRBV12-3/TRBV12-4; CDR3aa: CASSLSGDYNQPQHF; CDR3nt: TGTGCCAGCAGCCTCTCGGGGGACTACAATCAGCCCCAGCATTTT
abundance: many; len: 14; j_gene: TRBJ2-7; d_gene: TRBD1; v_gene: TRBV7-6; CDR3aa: CASSSGTGTYEQYF; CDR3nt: TGTGCCAGCAGCTCCGGGACAGGGACCTACGAGCAGTACTTC
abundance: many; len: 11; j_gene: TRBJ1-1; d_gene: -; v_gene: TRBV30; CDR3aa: CTTSVNTEAFF; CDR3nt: TGTACCACGTCCGTGAACACTGAAGCTTTCTTT
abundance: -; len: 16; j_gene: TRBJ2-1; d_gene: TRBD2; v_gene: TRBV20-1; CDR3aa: CSARDLAGETYNEQFF; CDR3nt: TGCAGTGCTAGAGATCTAGCGGGGGAGACCTACAATGAGCAGTTCTTC
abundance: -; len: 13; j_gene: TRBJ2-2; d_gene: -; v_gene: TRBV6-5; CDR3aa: CASRYIASGELFF; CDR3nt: TGTGCCAGCAGGTACATCGCTAGCGGGGAGCTGTTTTTT
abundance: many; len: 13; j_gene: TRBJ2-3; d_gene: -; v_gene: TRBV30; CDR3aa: CAWSVTYTDTQYF; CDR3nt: TGTGCCTGGAGTGTAACCTACACAGATACGCAGTATTTT
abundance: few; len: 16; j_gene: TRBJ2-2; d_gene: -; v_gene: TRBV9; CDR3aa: CASSPTSPPNTGELFF; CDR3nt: TGTGCCAGCAGCCCAACATCCCCTCCGAACACCGGGGAGCTGTTTTTT
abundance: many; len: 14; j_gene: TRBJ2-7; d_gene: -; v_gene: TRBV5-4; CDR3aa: CASSPGTHSYEQYF; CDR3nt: TGTGCCAGCAGCCCCGGGACACACTCCTACGAGCAGTACTTC
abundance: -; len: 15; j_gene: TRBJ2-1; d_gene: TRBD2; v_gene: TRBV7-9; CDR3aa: CASSSLAGAYSEQFF; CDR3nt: TGTGCCAGCAGCTCGCTAGCGGGCGCCTACAGTGAGCAGTTCTTC
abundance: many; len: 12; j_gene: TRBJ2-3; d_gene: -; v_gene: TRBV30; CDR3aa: CAWSATEDTQYF; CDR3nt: TGTGCCTGGAGTGCGACAGAGGATACGCAGTATTTT